A single sample gave rise to the 10 T cell receptor beta chains below, sequenced in a study of blood T cell repertoires in COVID-19. Assay used: immunoSEQ multiplex PCR; TCRdb lists only in-frame clones, some missing. The sample has approximately 150,000 clones, under 90% seen once; the top ten hold 3% to 4.5%. The sample consisted of peripheral blood. These receptor sequences come from a man between 65 and 85 years old who had recovered from COVID-19.

V is TRBV9 and J is TRBJ2-1; 16 bases line up with TRBD2. Per the germline V gene, CDR1 is SGDLS and CDR2 is YYNGEE. Trimming at V came to 3 bases and at J to 7 bases, leaving 7 bases not matched to a gene. CDR3 size: 17 residues. CDR3 nucleotides: TGTGCCAGCAGCGCCGGGACTAGCGGGAGGGTAAGGAATGAGCAGTTCTTC. Protein sequence: CASSAGTSGRVRNEQFF.

The chain uses TRBV7-2 and TRBJ2-7; D perhaps matches TRBD2 (6 bases). The CDR3 runs to 15 residues. Deletions cut 5 bases from V and 4 bases from J, with 18 bases between. Germline V gene sequence: CDR1 SGHTA, CDR2 FQGNSA. The CDR3 region has the DNA TGTGCCAGCAGCGTATCGGGACTTGCGAGATACGAGCAGTACTTC. It yields the protein CASSVSGLARYEQYF.

The rearrangement joins TRBV5-6 to TRBJ2-7; a possible D gene is TRBD1 (6 bases). Trimming cost V 6 bases and J 4 bases, with 11 bases left between them. Germline V gene lookup returns CDR1 SGHDT and CDR2 YYEEEE. This CDR3 is 12 amino acids long. CDR3 loop: CASTYQGYEQYF. The DNA of the CDR3 is TGTGCCAGCACGTACCAGGGGTACGAGCAGTACTTC.

This clone was counted once. This chain uses TRBV14 with TRBJ2-7; tentatively, D is TRBD1 (6 bases). Deletions cut 3 bases from V and 1 base from J, with 13 bases between. CDR3 size: 15 residues. Per the germline V gene, CDR1 is SGHDN and CDR2 is FVKESK. CDR3 sequence (DNA): TGTGCCAGCAGCCATTGGGGGCAAGGATCCTACGAGCAGTACTTC. This translates into CASSHWGQGSYEQYF.

The genes are TRBV7-9 and TRBJ1-3; D unclear. Per germline, CDR1 SEHNR and CDR2 FQNEAQ (reference sequence). Trimming removed 5 bases from V and 2 bases from J, with 7 bases in between. CDR3 size: 13 residues. CDR3 protein: CASSPPAGNTIYF. The CDR3 DNA reads as TGTGCCAGCAGCCCTCCTGCTGGAAACACCATATATTTT.

The J gene is TRBJ1-4, the V gene TRBV28; TRBD1 might be the D (6 bases). V was shortened by 4 bases and J by 6 bases, with 12 bases between the two germline ends. CDR1 MDHEN and CDR2 SYDVKM come from the germline V gene. The CDR3 runs to 14 residues. The CDR3 region has the DNA TGTGCCAGCAGTTCGACAGGCAGGGATGAAAAACTGTTTTTT. Its translation is CASSSTGRDEKLFF.

The chain carries TRBV27 and TRBJ1-2, with TRBD1 matching 7 bases. Trimming removed 5 bases from V and 4 bases from J; junction bases left unmatched: 4. CDR1 is MNHEY and CDR2 is SMNVEV in the germline V gene (reference sequence). The CDR3 extends over 13 amino acids. CDR3 sequence: CASSQRDSYGYTF. The CDR3, as DNA: TGTGCCAGCAGTCAAAGGGACAGCTATGGCTACACCTTC.

This chain links TRBV19 with TRBJ2-2; 8 bases agree with TRBD2. Germline CDR1 is LNHDA and CDR2 is SQIVND (reference sequence). This CDR3 region has 15 residues. V was clipped by 3 bases and J by 6 bases; unmatched bases: 6. CDR3 sequence: CASSIWTGGSGELFF. CDR3 in DNA: TGTGCCAGTAGTATTTGGACGGGGGGGTCCGGGGAGCTGTTTTTT. Drawing the rest from reference TRBV19 and TRBJ2-2, the complete variable domain is DGGITQSPKYLFRKEGQNVTLSCEQNLNHDAMYWYRQDPGQGLRLIYYSQIVNDFQKGDIAEGYSVSREKKESFPLTVTSAQKNPTAFYLCASSIWTGGSGELFFGEGSRLTVL.

This clone was seen once. The chain couples TRBV5-1 to TRBJ1-1; 9 nucleotides agree with TRBD1. This CDR3 spans 15 amino acids. The germline V gene encodes CDR1 SGHRS and CDR2 YFSETQ. V shed 2 bases, J shed 11 bases, and the junction held 13 bases outside the gene matches. CDR3 in amino acids: CASSLDSGTGMTAFF. The CDR3 bases are TGCGCCAGCAGCTTAGACTCCGGGACAGGGATGACCGCTTTCTTT.

V gene TRBV6-2 or TRBV6-3 combines with J gene TRBJ2-7; D gene uncertain. The V end was cut by 2 bases, the J end by 2 bases, with 10 bases between. In germline, CDR1 is MNHEY, CDR2 SVGEGT. This CDR3 is 14 amino acids long. CDR3 sequence (DNA): TGTGCCAGCAGTTACGGCGGAGCAACCTACGAGCAGTACTTC. It codes for CASSYGGATYEQYF.